This TCR beta chain was captured in a study of T cells in localized non-small cell lung cancer. This table comes from immunoSEQ multiplex PCR, and its TCRdb copy is limited to in-frame clones, with some not included. The data show some 37,000 clones, about 88% seen once. CDR3 length: 13 amino acids. Looked up from germline, CDR1 is SGHRS and CDR2 is YFSETQ. Between the trimmed V and J ends, which lost 2 bases and 5 bases, there was a span of 8 bases. The sample in question was peripheral blood, obtained before any cancer treatment. This clonotype was obtained from a man between 18 and 50 years old with stage I lung adenocarcinoma. The V and J genes are TRBV5-1 and TRBJ2-1; D may be TRBD1 (6 bases). CDR3 in amino acids: CASSFDRNNEQFF. The CDR3 nucleotides read TGCGCCAGCAGCTTCGACAGGAACAATGAGCAGTTCTTC. The whole variable domain, remainder taken from reference TRBV5-1 and TRBJ2-1, is KAGVTQTPRYLIKTRGQQVTLSCSPISGHRSVSWYQQTPGQGLQFLFEYFSETQRNKGNFPGRFSGRQFSNSRSEMNVSTLELGDSALYLCASSFDRNNEQFFGPGTRLTVL.